This T cell receptor beta chain stems from a study of T cell clones after liver transplantation. Overall study context: TCRbeta sequencing after a pre-transplant mixed lymphocyte reaction identified graft-donor-reactive clones, later tracked in post-transplant blood. Without induction therapy, subjects received standard immunosuppression until 12-24 months post-transplant.

The germline CDR1 and CDR2 sequences are SGHTA and FQGNSA. V dropped 3 bases and J dropped 3; count of bases not matched to a gene: 1. The CDR3 has 13 residues. Sequencing used immunoSEQ multiplex PCR; TCRdb keeps in-frame clones, though not all of them. The profile covers approximately 70,000 clones, with 80% to 90% appearing a single time and under 2.5% taken by the ten largest. V and J are TRBV7-2 and TRBJ2-5; 7 bases are a match to TRBD2. The sequence was collected from a human patient who received a liver transplant. Some of the T cells might come from the graft donor. The specimen was CD4+ T cells from blood, collected 48 months after liver transplant. The CDR3 DNA follows: TGTGCCAGCAGCTTTGCGGGAGAAGAGACCCAGTACTTC. It specifies CASSFAGEETQYF.